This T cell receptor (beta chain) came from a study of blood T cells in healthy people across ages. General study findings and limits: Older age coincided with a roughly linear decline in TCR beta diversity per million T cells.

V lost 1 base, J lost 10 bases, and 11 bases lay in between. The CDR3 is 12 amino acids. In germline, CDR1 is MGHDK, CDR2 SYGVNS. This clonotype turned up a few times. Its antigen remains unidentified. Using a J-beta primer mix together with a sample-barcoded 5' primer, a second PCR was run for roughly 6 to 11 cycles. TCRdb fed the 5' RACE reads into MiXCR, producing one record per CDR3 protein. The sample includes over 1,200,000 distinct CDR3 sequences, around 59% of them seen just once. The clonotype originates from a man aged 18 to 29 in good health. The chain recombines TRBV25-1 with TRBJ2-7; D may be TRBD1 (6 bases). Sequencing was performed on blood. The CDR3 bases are TGTGCCAGCAGTGAATTACCAGGGGCCCAGTACTTC. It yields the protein CASSELPGAQYF.